The 2 T cell receptor beta chains presented below share a single source sample, sequenced in a study of PD-1 blockade in mismatch repair-deficient tumors (dated by TCRdb to the late 2010s). The library relied on the immunoSEQ multiplex PCR assay. Held by TCRdb, this immuneACCESS table contains in-frame sequences only and omits some clones. Under half of the omission traces to an unresolved V gene where checked; the cause of the rest is unknown. The sample yields about 19,000 clones; about 80% were counted once. 1.4% of the sample belongs to the ten largest clones. Sequenced material: PBMCs, taken 52 weeks after starting pembrolizumab. These TCRs come from an adult with mismatch repair-deficient cancer.

The V and J genes are TRBV5-4 and TRBJ2-7, with 9 bases that match TRBD2. This CDR3 region has 16 residues. CDR1 and CDR2 (germline): SGHNT, YYREEE (reference sequence). V lost 4 bases to trimming and J lost 2 bases; unmatched junction nucleotides: 10. CDR3 sequence (DNA): TGTGCCAGCAGCCCACTTAGCGGGAGTGAACCCTACGAGCAGTACTTC. Amino acids: CASSPLSGSEPYEQYF.

J is TRBJ2-2 and V is TRBV5-6, with 11 bases identical to TRBD2. With 0 bases clipped from V and 5 bases from J, the junction kept 0 bases outside the gene matches. The CDR3 runs to 15 residues. The germline V gene encodes CDR1 SGHDT and CDR2 YYEEEE. The CDR3 spells CASSLGLAGTGELFF. The CDR3 nucleotides are TGTGCCAGCAGCTTGGGACTAGCGGGGACCGGGGAGCTGTTTTTT. Supplemented by reference TRBV5-6 and TRBJ2-2, the full variable domain reads DAGVTQSPTHLIKTRGQQVTLRCSPKSGHDTVSWYQQALGQGPQFIFQYYEEEERQRGNFPDRFSGHQFPNYSSELNVNALLLGDSALYLCASSLGLAGTGELFFGEGSRLTVL.